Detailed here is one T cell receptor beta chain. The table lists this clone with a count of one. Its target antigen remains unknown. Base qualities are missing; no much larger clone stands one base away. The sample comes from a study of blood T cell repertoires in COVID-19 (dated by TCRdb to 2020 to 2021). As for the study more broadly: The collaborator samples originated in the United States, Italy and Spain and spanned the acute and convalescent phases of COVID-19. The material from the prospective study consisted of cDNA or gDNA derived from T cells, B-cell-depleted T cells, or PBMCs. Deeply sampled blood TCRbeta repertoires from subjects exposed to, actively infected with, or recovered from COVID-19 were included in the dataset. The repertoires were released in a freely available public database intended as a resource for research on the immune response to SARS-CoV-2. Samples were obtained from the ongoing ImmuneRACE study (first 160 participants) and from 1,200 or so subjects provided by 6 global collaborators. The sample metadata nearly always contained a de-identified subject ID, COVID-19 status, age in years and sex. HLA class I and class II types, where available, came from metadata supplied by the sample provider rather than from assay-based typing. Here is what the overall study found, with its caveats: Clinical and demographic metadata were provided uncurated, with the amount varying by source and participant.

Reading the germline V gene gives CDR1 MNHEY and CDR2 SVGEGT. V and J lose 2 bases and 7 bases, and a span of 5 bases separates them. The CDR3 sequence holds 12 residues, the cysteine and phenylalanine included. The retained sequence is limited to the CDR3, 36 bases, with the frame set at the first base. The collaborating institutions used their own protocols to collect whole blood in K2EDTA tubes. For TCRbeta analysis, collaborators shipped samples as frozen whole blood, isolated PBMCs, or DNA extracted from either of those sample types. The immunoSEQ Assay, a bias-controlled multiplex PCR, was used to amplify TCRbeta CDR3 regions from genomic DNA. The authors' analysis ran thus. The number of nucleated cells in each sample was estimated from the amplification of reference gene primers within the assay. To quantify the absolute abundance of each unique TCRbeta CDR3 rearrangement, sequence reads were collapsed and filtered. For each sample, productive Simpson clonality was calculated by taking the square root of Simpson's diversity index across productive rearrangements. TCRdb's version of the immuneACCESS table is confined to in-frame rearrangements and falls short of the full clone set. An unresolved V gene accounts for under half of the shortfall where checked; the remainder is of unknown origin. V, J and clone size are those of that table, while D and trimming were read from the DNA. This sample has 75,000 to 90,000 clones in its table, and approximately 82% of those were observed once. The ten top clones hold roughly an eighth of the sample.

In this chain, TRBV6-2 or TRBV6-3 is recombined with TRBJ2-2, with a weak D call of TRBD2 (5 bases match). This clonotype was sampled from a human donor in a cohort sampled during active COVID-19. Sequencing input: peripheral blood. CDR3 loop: CASSYRDGELFF. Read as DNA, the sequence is TGTGCCAGCAGTTACCGGGACGGGGAGCTGTTTTTT.